This TCR beta chain was identified during a study of T-cell reconstitution after alpha-beta-depleted transplantation in children. Unique molecular identifiers were used in preparing the TCRbeta library. TCRdb redid the calling of the PCR reads with MiXCR, one entry per CDR3 protein. The table shows some 260,000 distinct CDR3 sequences, with about 24% occurring only once. Germline loops: CDR1 SGHRS, CDR2 YFSETQ. Trimming removed 0 bases at V and 9 bases at J, with 16 bases between. The CDR3 has 16 residues. The input for sequencing was PBMCs, mostly from graft donor cells, taken 360 days after TCRalphabeta/CD19-depleted stem cell transplant. The receptor comes from a female patient aged 2 to 10 who had a stem cell transplant for congenital amegakaryocytic thrombocytopenia, so the T cells may come from the graft donor. The chain combines TRBV5-1 with TRBJ1-6; possible D gene TRBD1, 5 bases. The CDR3: CASSLGPPTGGSPLHF. The CDR3 DNA sequence: TGCGCCAGCAGCTTGGGCCCACCCACAGGCGGTTCACCCCTCCACTTT.